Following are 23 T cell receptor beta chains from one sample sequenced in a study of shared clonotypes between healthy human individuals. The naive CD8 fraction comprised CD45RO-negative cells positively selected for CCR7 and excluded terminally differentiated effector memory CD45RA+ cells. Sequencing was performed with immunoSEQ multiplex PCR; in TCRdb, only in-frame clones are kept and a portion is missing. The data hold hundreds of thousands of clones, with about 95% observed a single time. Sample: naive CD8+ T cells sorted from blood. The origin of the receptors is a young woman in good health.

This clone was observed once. CDR3 sequence: CASSGTSGRALAGELFF. The CDR3 DNA sequence: TGTGCCAGCAGTGGGACTAGCGGGAGGGCCTTGGCCGGGGAGCTGTTTTTT. The gene calls are TRBV6-1 and TRBJ2-2; TRBD2 agrees at 15 bases. Germline V gene data show CDR1 as MNHNS and CDR2 as SASEGT. This CDR3 spans 17 amino acids. V shed 4 bases, J shed 6 bases, and the junction held 6 bases outside the gene matches.

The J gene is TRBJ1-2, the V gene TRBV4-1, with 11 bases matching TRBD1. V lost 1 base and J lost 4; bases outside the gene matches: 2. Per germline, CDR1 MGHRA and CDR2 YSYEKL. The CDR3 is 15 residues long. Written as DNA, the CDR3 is TGCGCCAGCAGCCAAGTGGGACAGGGGGTCTATGGCTACACCTTC. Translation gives CASSQVGQGVYGYTF.

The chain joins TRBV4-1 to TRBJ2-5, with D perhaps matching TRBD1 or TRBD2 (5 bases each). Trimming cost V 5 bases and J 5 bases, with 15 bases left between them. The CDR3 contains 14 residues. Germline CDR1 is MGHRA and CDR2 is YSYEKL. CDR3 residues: CASSIHGTLETQYF. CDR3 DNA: TGCGCCAGCAGCATTCACGGGACGTTGGAGACCCAGTACTTC.

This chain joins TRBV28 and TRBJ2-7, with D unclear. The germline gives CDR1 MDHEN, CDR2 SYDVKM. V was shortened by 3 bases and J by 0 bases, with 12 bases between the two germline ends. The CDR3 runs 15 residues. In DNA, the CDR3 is TGTGCCAGCAGTTTCTTTGACACCTCCTCCTACGAGCAGTACTTC. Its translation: CASSFFDTSSYEQYF.

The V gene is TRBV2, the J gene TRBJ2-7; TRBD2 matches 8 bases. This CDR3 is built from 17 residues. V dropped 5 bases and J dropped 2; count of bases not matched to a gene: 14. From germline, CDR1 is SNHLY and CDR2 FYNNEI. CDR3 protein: CASSPYRGGRHPYEQYF. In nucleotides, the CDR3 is TGTGCCAGCAGTCCCTACCGGGGGGGACGACACCCCTACGAGCAGTACTTC.

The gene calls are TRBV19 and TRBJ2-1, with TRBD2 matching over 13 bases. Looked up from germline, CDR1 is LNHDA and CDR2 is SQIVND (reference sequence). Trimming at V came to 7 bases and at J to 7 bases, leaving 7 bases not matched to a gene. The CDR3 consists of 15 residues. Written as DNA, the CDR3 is TGTGCCAGTAATGAACTAGCGGGGGGGGATAATGAGCAGTTCTTC. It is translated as CASNELAGGDNEQFF.

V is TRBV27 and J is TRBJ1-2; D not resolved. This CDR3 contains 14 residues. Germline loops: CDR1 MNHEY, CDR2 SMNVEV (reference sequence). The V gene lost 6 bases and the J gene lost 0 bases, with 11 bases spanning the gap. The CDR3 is CASRDTAANYGYTF. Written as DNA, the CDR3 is TGTGCCAGCAGAGACACCGCGGCTAACTATGGCTACACCTTC.

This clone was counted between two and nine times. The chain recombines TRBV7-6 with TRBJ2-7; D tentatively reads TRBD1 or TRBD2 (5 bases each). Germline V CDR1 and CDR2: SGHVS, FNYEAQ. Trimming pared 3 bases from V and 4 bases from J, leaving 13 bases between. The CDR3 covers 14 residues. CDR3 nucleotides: TGTGCCAGCAGCTTGGGGGAAGGTAGATACGAGCAGTACTTC. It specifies CASSLGEGRYEQYF.

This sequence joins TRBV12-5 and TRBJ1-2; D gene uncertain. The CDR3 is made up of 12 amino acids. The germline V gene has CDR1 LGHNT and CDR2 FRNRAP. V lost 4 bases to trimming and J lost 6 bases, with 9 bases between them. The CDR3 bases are TGTGCTAGTGGTTCCCCGTCGGATGGCTACACCTTC. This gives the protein CASGSPSDGYTF.

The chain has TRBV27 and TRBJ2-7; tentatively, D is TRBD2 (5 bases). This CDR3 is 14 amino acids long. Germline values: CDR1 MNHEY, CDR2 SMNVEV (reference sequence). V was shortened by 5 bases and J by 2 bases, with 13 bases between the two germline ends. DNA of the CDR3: TGTGCCAGCAGTCCACTAGTGGCCACCTACGAGCAGTACTTC. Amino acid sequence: CASSPLVATYEQYF.

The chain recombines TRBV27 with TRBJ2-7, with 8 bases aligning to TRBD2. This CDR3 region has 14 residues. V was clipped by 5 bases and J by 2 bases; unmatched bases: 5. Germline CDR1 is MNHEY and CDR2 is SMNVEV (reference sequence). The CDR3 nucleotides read TGTGCCAGCAGTAGTAGCGGGGCAACCTACGAGCAGTACTTC. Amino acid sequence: CASSSSGATYEQYF.

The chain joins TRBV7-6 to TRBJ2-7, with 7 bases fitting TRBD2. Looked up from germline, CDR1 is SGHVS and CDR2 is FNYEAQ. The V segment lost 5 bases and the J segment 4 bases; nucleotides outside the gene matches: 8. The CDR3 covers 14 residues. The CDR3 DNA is TGTGCCAGCAGCCCAGGGACTAACTTTTACGAGCAGTACTTC. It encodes CASSPGTNFYEQYF.

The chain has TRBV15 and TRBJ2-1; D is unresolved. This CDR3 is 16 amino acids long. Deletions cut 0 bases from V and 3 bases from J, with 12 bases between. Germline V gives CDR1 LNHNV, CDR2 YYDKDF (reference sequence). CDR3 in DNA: TGTGCCACCAGCAGAGAATTAGTCTCGAGCTACAATGAGCAGTTCTTC. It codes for CATSRELVSSYNEQFF.

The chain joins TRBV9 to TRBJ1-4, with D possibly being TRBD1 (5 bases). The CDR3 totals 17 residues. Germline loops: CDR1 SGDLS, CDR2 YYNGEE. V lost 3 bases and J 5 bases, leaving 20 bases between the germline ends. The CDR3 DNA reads TGTGCCAGCAGCGCGGGGGAAGCAGGGTCCTTCAATGAAAAACTGTTTTTT. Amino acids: CASSAGEAGSFNEKLFF.

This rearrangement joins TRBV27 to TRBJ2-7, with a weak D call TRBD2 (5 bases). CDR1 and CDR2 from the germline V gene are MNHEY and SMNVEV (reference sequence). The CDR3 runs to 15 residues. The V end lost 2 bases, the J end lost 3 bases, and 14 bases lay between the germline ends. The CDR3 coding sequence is TGTGCCAGCAGTTTAGAGGGTCTGGGAAGCTACGAGCAGTACTTC. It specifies CASSLEGLGSYEQYF.

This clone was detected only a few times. The CDR3 region is CASSEQQSSLNTIYF. DNA for the CDR3: TGTGCCAGCAGTGAACAGCAGTCTTCGTTAAACACCATATATTTT. The genes are TRBV6-1 and TRBJ1-3; D is uncertain. Germline V CDR1 and CDR2: MNHNS, SASEGT. The CDR3 consists of 15 residues. Deletions cut 2 bases from V and 6 bases from J, with 14 bases between.

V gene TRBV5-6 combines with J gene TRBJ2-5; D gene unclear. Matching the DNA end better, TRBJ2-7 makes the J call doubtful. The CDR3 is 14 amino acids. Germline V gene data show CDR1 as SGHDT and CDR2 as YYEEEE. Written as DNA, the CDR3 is TGTGCCAGCAGCTGGTCCAACCGAGCCTACGAGCAGTACTTC. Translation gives CASSWSNRAYEQYF.

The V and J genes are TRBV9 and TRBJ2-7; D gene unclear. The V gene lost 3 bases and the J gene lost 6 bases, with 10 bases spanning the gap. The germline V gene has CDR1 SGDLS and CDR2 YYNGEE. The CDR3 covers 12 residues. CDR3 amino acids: CASSALGAEQYF. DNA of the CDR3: TGTGCCAGCAGCGCCTTGGGTGCCGAGCAGTACTTC.

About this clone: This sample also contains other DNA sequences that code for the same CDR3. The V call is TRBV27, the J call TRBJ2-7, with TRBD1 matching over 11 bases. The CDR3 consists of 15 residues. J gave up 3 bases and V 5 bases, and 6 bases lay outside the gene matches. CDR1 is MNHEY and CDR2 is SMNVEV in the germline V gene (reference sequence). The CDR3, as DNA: TGTGCCAGCAGTCTTCTCGGGACAGGGGGCTACGAGCAGTACTTC. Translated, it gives CASSLLGTGGYEQYF.

The CDR3 DNA reads as TGTGCCACCAGCAACACCGGACTAGCGGGAGGTATAGATACGCAGTATTTT. Protein product: CATSNTGLAGGIDTQYF. The chain combines TRBV15 with TRBJ2-3, with 14 positions matching TRBD2. V shed 4 bases and J 5 bases; nucleotides not matched to a gene: 8. Germline CDR1 and CDR2: LNHNV and YYDKDF (reference sequence). The CDR3 loop spans 17 amino acids.

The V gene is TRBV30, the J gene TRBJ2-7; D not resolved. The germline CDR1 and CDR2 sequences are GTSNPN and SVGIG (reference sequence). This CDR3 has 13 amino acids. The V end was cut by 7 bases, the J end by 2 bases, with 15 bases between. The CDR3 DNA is TGTGCCTTAAGTATAAGGGAAACCTACGAGCAGTACTTC. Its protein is CALSIRETYEQYF. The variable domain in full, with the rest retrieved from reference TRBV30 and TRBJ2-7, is SQTIHQWPATLVQPVGSPLSLECTVEGTSNPNLYWYRQAAGRGLQLLFYSVGIGQISSEVPQNLSASRPQDRQFILSSKKLLLSDSGFYLCALSIRETYEQYFGPGTRLTVT.

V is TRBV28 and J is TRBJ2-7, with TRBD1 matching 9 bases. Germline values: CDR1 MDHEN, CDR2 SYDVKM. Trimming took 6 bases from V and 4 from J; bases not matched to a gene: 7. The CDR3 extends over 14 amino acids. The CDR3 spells CASRRGQGYYEQYF. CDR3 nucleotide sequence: TGTGCCAGCAGACGGGGACAGGGATATTACGAGCAGTACTTC.

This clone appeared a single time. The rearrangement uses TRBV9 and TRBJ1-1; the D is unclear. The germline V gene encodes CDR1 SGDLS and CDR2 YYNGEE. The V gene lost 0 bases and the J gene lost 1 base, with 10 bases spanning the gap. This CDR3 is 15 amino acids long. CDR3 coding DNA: TGTGCCAGCAGCGTAGAGGCAAGGTGGAACACTGAAGCTTTCTTT. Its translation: CASSVEARWNTEAFF. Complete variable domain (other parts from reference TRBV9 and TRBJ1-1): DSGVTQTPKHLITATGQRVTLRCSPRSGDLSVYWYQQSLDQGLQFLIQYYNGEERAKGNILERFSAQQFPDLHSELNLSSLELGDSALYFCASSVEARWNTEAFFGQGTRLTVV.